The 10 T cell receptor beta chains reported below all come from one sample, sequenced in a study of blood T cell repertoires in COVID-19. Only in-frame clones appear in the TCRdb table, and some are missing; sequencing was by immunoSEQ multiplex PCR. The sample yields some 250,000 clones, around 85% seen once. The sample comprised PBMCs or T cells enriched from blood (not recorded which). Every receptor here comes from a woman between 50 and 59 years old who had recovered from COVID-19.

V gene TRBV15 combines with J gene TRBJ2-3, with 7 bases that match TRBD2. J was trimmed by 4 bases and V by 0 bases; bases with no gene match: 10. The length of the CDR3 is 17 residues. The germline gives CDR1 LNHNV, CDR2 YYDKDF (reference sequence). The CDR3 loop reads CATSRDKFLAVSDTQYF. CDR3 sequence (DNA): TGTGCCACCAGCAGAGATAAGTTCCTAGCGGTTTCAGATACGCAGTATTTT. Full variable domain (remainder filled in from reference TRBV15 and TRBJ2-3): DAMVIQNPRYQVTQFGKPVTLSCSQTLNHNVMYWYQQKSSQAPKLLFHYYDKDFNNEADTPDNFQSRRPNTSFCFLDIRSPGLGDTAMYLCATSRDKFLAVSDTQYFGPGTRLTVL.

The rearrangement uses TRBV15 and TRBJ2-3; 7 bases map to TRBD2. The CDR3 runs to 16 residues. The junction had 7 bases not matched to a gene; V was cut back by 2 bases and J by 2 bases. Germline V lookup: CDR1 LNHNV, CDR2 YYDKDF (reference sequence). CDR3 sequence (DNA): TGTGCCACCAGCAGACGCCTAGCGGTGTACACAGATACGCAGTATTTT. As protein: CATSRRLAVYTDTQYF.

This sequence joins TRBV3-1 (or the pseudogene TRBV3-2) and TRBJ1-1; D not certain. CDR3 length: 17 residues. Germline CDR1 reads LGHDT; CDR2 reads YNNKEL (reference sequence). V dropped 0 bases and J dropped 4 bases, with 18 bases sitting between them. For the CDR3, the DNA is TGTGCCAGCAGCCAAGATTGGGGTGGGGTTGCGGGCACTGAAGCTTTCTTT. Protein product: CASSQDWGGVAGTEAFF.

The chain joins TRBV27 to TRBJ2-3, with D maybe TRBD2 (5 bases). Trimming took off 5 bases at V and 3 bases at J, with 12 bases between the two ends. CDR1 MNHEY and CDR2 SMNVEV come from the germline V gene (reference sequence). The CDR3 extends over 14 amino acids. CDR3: CASSPLGVTDTQYF. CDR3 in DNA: TGTGCCAGCAGTCCGCTGGGAGTTACAGATACGCAGTATTTT.

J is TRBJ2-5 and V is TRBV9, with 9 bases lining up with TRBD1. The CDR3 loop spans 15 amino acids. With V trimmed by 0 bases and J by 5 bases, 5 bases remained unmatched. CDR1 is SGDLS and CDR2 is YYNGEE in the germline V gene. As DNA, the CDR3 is TGTGCCAGCAGCGTAGACAGGGGGCGCGGGGAGACCCAGTACTTC. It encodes CASSVDRGRGETQYF.

The CDR3 protein is CASSLYSGTTTEAFF. Written as DNA, the CDR3 is TGTGCCAGCAGCCTTTACTCCGGGACAACCACTGAAGCTTTCTTT. The chain carries TRBV7-9 and TRBJ1-1, with TRBD1 as a possible D gene (6 bases). Trimming took off 5 bases at V and 4 bases at J, with 17 bases between the two ends. The CDR3 covers 15 residues. The germline CDR1 and CDR2 sequences are SEHNR and FQNEAQ (reference sequence).

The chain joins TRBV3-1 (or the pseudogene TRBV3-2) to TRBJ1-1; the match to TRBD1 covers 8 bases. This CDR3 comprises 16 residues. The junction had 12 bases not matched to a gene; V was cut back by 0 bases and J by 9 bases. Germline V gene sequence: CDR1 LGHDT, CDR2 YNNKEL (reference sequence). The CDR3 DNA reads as TGTGCCAGCAGCCAAGATTCGTGGACAGGGATTCGGAAAGCTTTCTTT. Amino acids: CASSQDSWTGIRKAFF.

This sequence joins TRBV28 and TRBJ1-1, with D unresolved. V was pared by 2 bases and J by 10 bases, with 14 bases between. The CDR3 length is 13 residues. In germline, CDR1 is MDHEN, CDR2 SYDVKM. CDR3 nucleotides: TGTGCCAGCAGTTTAGTGGTACAACGTCGAGCTTTCTTT. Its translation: CASSLVVQRRAFF.

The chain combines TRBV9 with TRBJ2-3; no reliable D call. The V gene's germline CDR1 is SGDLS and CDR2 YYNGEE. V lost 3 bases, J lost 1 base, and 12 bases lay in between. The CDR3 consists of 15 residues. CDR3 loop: CASSEAAWGTDTQYF. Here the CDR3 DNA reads TGTGCCAGCAGCGAGGCGGCATGGGGCACAGATACGCAGTATTTT.

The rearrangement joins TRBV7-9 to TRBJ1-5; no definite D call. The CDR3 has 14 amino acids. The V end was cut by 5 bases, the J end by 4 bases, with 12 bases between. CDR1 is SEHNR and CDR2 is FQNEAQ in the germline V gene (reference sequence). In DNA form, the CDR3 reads TGTGCCAGCAGCAACGGTCCGGGGAATCAGCCCCAGCATTTT. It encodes CASSNGPGNQPQHF. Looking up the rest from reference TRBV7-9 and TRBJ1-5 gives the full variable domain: DTGVSQNPRHKITKRGQNVTFRCDPISEHNRLYWYRQTLGQGPEFLTYFQNEAQLEKSRLLSDRFSAERPKGSFSTLEIQRTEQGDSAMYLCASSNGPGNQPQHFGDGTRLSIL.